This is a list of T cell receptor beta chains from one sample in a study of cytomegalovirus exposure and HLA in healthy donors. Method: immunoSEQ multiplex PCR; TCRdb's copy keeps in-frame clones and lacks some. The sample lists 30,000 to 40,000 clones, 82% occurring once. Source material: PBMCs. The receptor set was obtained from a woman under 30 in good health and CMV-seropositive. Each CDR3 is given with its conserved first and last residue. Fields, in order: D gene, V gene, clone size, CDR3 length, J gene, CDR3 protein, CDR3 DNA. The D gene is left open where the match is weak. Part of the rows lack a size; the others show once, few, many or a class for expanded clones.

d_gene: NA; v_gene: TRBV5-6; abundance: NA; len: 15; j_gene: TRBJ2-5; CDR3aa: CASSGGAGWGETQYF; CDR3nt: TGTGCCAGCAGCGGGGGGGCGGGGTGGGGCGAGACCCAGTACTTC
d_gene: NA; v_gene: TRBV7-9; abundance: NA; len: 14; j_gene: TRBJ1-2; CDR3aa: CASSPRTGNYGYTF; CDR3nt: TGTGCCAGCAGCCCCAGGACGGGGAACTATGGCTACACCTTC
d_gene: NA; v_gene: TRBV11-1; abundance: NA; len: 11; j_gene: TRBJ1-6; CDR3aa: CASSENSPLHF; CDR3nt: TGTGCCAGCAGCGAGAATTCACCCCTCCACTTT
d_gene: TRBD2; v_gene: TRBV5-4; abundance: NA; len: 16; j_gene: TRBJ2-5; CDR3aa: CASSSPGLVGPETQYF; CDR3nt: TGTGCCAGCAGCTCACCAGGACTAGTAGGTCCGGAGACCCAGTACTTC
d_gene: TRBD2; v_gene: TRBV7-8; abundance: NA; len: 15; j_gene: TRBJ2-7; CDR3aa: CASSLVAGGPHEQYF; CDR3nt: TGTGCCAGCAGCTTAGTAGCGGGAGGGCCCCACGAGCAGTACTTC
d_gene: NA; v_gene: TRBV30; abundance: NA; len: 13; j_gene: TRBJ1-5; CDR3aa: CAWSVAVSQPQHF; CDR3nt: TGTGCCTGGAGTGTGGCAGTATCCCAGCCCCAGCATTTT
d_gene: TRBD1; v_gene: TRBV25-1; abundance: NA; len: 15; j_gene: TRBJ1-2; CDR3aa: CASSEQWTGNYGYTF; CDR3nt: TGTGCCAGCAGTGAACAATGGACAGGAAACTATGGCTACACCTTC
d_gene: NA; v_gene: TRBV7-2; abundance: NA; len: 14; j_gene: TRBJ1-5; CDR3aa: CASRHTGLDQPQHF; CDR3nt: TGTGCCAGCAGGCATACAGGGCTGGATCAGCCCCAGCATTTT
d_gene: NA; v_gene: TRBV4-2; abundance: NA; len: 15; j_gene: TRBJ2-7; CDR3aa: CASSQERSYSYEQYF; CDR3nt: TGTGCCAGCAGCCAAGAAAGGAGCTACTCCTACGAGCAGTACTTC
d_gene: NA; v_gene: TRBV7-7; abundance: NA; len: 18; j_gene: TRBJ2-7; CDR3aa: CASSHFRGSLGRSYEQYF; CDR3nt: TGTGCTAGCAGCCACTTCCGAGGTAGCTTGGGGCGATCCTACGAGCAGTACTTC
d_gene: NA; v_gene: TRBV6-5; abundance: NA; len: 15; j_gene: TRBJ1-1; CDR3aa: CASSYNDLGGTEAFF; CDR3nt: TGTGCCAGCAGTTACAACGACCTAGGAGGTACTGAAGCTTTCTTT
d_gene: NA; v_gene: TRBV4-1; abundance: NA; len: 15; j_gene: TRBJ2-7; CDR3aa: CASSQDQGSLYEQYF; CDR3nt: TGCGCCAGCAGCCAAGATCAGGGGTCTTTGTACGAGCAGTACTTC
d_gene: NA; v_gene: TRBV5-1; abundance: NA; len: 13; j_gene: TRBJ1-1; CDR3aa: CASSFSALTEAFF; CDR3nt: TGCGCCAGCAGCTTTAGCGCCCTCACTGAAGCTTTCTTT
d_gene: NA; v_gene: TRBV9; abundance: NA; len: 15; j_gene: TRBJ2-1; CDR3aa: CASTGGASSYNEQFF; CDR3nt: TGTGCCAGCACGGGCGGGGCTAGCTCCTACAATGAGCAGTTCTTC
d_gene: TRBD1; v_gene: TRBV18; abundance: NA; len: 18; j_gene: TRBJ2-5; CDR3aa: CASSPLNLGQGVEETQYF; CDR3nt: TGTGCCAGCTCACCCCTAAACCTGGGACAGGGAGTGGAAGAGACCCAGTACTTC
d_gene: NA; v_gene: TRBV7-8; abundance: NA; len: 14; j_gene: TRBJ2-3; CDR3aa: CASSRETSTDTQYF; CDR3nt: TGTGCCAGCAGCCGTGAGACTAGCACAGATACGCAGTATTTT
d_gene: TRBD2; v_gene: TRBV10-1; abundance: NA; len: 17; j_gene: TRBJ2-3; CDR3aa: CASSEAGSGFSTDTQYF; CDR3nt: TGCGCCAGCAGTGAGGCGGGTAGCGGGTTCAGCACAGATACGCAGTATTTT
d_gene: TRBD1; v_gene: TRBV4-1; abundance: few; len: 16; j_gene: TRBJ2-7; CDR3aa: CASSQGGDRATYEQYF; CDR3nt: TGCGCCAGCAGCCAGGGCGGGGACAGGGCTACCTACGAGCAGTACTTC
d_gene: NA; v_gene: TRBV27; abundance: NA; len: 16; j_gene: TRBJ2-1; CDR3aa: CASSRIGLSSYNEQFF; CDR3nt: TGTGCCAGCAGTCGCATCGGACTCAGCTCCTACAATGAGCAGTTCTTC
d_gene: NA; v_gene: TRBV27; abundance: NA; len: 15; j_gene: TRBJ2-7; CDR3aa: CASSLSRTDSYEQYF; CDR3nt: TGTGCCAGCAGTTTATCCCGGACAGACTCCTACGAGCAGTACTTC
d_gene: NA; v_gene: TRBV11-3; abundance: NA; len: 15; j_gene: TRBJ2-3; CDR3aa: CASSLYLASADTQYF; CDR3nt: TGTGCCAGCAGCTTATATCTAGCATCGGCAGATACGCAGTATTTT
d_gene: TRBD2; v_gene: TRBV7-9; abundance: few; len: 16; j_gene: TRBJ2-4; CDR3aa: CASSFAIAGERVIQYF; CDR3nt: TGTGCCAGCAGCTTCGCAATAGCGGGAGAAAGGGTCATTCAGTACTTC
d_gene: TRBD2; v_gene: TRBV5-4; abundance: once; len: 18; j_gene: TRBJ2-3; CDR3aa: CASSLDDLLAGSTDTQYF; CDR3nt: TGTGCCAGCAGCTTGGATGATCTGCTAGCGGGGTCCACAGATACGCAGTATTTT
d_gene: TRBD1; v_gene: TRBV2; abundance: NA; len: 14; j_gene: TRBJ1-2; CDR3aa: CASSPQGIGYGYTF; CDR3nt: TGTGCCAGCAGCCCACAGGGGATCGGCTATGGCTACACCTTC
d_gene: TRBD2; v_gene: TRBV5-1; abundance: NA; len: 15; j_gene: TRBJ2-1; CDR3aa: CASSLASGGAGEQFF; CDR3nt: TGCGCCAGCAGCTTGGCTAGCGGGGGGGCCGGGGAGCAGTTCTTC
d_gene: TRBD2; v_gene: TRBV28; abundance: NA; len: 15; j_gene: TRBJ2-7; CDR3aa: CASSSGGAGSYEQYF; CDR3nt: TGTGCCAGCAGCAGCGGGGGGGCCGGGTCCTACGAGCAGTACTTC
d_gene: TRBD1; v_gene: TRBV27; abundance: NA; len: 14; j_gene: TRBJ2-5; CDR3aa: CASVGGTGRETQYF; CDR3nt: TGTGCCAGCGTCGGAGGGACAGGGCGAGAGACCCAGTACTTC
d_gene: TRBD2; v_gene: TRBV5-1; abundance: NA; len: 17; j_gene: TRBJ2-4; CDR3aa: CASSLGQAGVAKNIQYF; CDR3nt: TGCGCCAGCAGCTTGGGGCAAGCGGGAGTAGCCAAAAACATTCAGTACTTC
d_gene: TRBD2; v_gene: TRBV4-3; abundance: NA; len: 16; j_gene: TRBJ2-7; CDR3aa: CASSQSARGRAYEQYF; CDR3nt: TGCGCCAGCAGCCAATCTGCCCGCGGGAGGGCCTACGAGCAGTACTTC
d_gene: TRBD1; v_gene: TRBV9; abundance: NA; len: 16; j_gene: TRBJ1-2; CDR3aa: CASSVGGGQGLYGYTF; CDR3nt: TGTGCCAGCAGCGTAGGAGGGGGACAGGGGCTCTATGGCTACACCTTC
d_gene: NA; v_gene: TRBV19; abundance: once; len: 13; j_gene: TRBJ2-7; CDR3aa: CASAIANTYEQYF; CDR3nt: TGTGCCAGTGCGATAGCGAACACCTACGAGCAGTACTTC
d_gene: NA; v_gene: TRBV28; abundance: NA; len: 15; j_gene: TRBJ1-5; CDR3aa: CASRGQSGGNQPQHF; CDR3nt: TGTGCCAGCAGGGGTCAGTCAGGGGGCAATCAGCCCCAGCATTTT
d_gene: NA; v_gene: TRBV10-1; abundance: NA; len: 20; j_gene: TRBJ1-3; CDR3aa: CASSESGFWGGKDSGNTIYF; CDR3nt: TGCGCCAGCAGTGAGTCGGGTTTTTGGGGCGGAAAAGACTCTGGAAACACCATATATTTT
d_gene: NA; v_gene: TRBV4-3; abundance: NA; len: 15; j_gene: TRBJ1-2; CDR3aa: CASSQDPTGNYGYTF; CDR3nt: TGCGCCAGCAGTCAAGACCCCACAGGGAACTATGGCTACACCTTC
d_gene: NA; v_gene: TRBV5-6; abundance: once; len: 14; j_gene: TRBJ2-7; CDR3aa: CASSTQGSAYEQYF; CDR3nt: TGTGCCAGCAGCACCCAGGGGAGCGCCTACGAGCAGTACTTC
d_gene: NA; v_gene: TRBV4-1; abundance: NA; len: 14; j_gene: TRBJ1-2; CDR3aa: CASSQDRGNYGYTF; CDR3nt: TGCGCCAGCAGCCAAGATCGGGGTAACTATGGCTACACCTTC
d_gene: TRBD2; v_gene: TRBV19; abundance: NA; len: 15; j_gene: TRBJ2-1; CDR3aa: CASSQSGGLNNEQFF; CDR3nt: TGTGCCAGTAGCCAGAGCGGGGGACTAAACAATGAGCAGTTCTTC
d_gene: TRBD2; v_gene: TRBV29-1; abundance: NA; len: 13; j_gene: TRBJ2-7; CDR3aa: CSVGSGNSYEQYF; CDR3nt: TGCAGCGTTGGGAGCGGGAACTCCTACGAGCAGTACTTC
d_gene: NA; v_gene: TRBV18; abundance: NA; len: 14; j_gene: TRBJ2-7; CDR3aa: CASSPPLAIHEQYF; CDR3nt: TGTGCCAGCTCACCACCCCTAGCGATCCACGAGCAGTACTTC
d_gene: TRBD2; v_gene: TRBV10-2; abundance: NA; len: 14; j_gene: TRBJ2-7; CDR3aa: CASKSSGPPYEQYF; CDR3nt: TGCGCCAGCAAATCTAGCGGGCCACCCTACGAGCAGTACTTC